Included here is one T cell receptor beta chain sequence, with context. Antigen unknown. This specimen comes from a study of regulatory T cells in long-lasting Graves disease. Study-wide results and limits: Investigators studied peripheral blood only, not thyroid tissue. With persistent disease, TRBV28, TRBJ1-2 and TRBJ2-5 were the favored segments. Public clonotype sharing was higher in persistent than newly diagnosed patients.

The time point here: persistent/refractory GD, antithyroid drugs over 5 years with positive TRAb. With RNA extracted from PBMCs as input, the TCR library was made. V was clipped by 5 bases and J by 5 bases, with 16 bases between them. The CDR3 is 14 amino acids. Combining iRepertoire HTBI primers with Arm-PCR of CDR3 regions, the authors built TCR beta libraries. One entry per CDR3 protein, called by TCRdb with MiXCR from the multiplex PCR reads. The data hold 500,000 to 700,000 distinct CDR3 sequences, with around 32% observed a single time. Sequencing used peripheral blood mononuclear cells (PBMCs), obtained when the disease was refractory, from a patient treated with antithyroid drugs. This TCR derives from a female donor with Graves disease. The chain employs TRBV12-3 or TRBV12-4 and TRBJ2-7, with a weak D call TRBD2 (6 bases). CDR3 nucleotides: TGTGCCAGCAGTCGGGACTTTATGGGTGACGAGCAGTACTTC. It yields the protein CASSRDFMGDEQYF.